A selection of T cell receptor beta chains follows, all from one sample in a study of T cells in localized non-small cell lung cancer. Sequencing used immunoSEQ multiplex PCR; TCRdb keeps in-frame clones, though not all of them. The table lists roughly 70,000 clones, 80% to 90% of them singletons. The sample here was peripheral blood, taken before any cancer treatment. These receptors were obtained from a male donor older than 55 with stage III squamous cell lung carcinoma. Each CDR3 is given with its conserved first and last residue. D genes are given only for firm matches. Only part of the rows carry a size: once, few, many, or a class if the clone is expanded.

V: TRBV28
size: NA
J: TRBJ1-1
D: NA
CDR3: CASSTGPMNTEAFF
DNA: TGTGCCAGCAGTACAGGCCCTATGAACACTGAAGCTTTCTTT

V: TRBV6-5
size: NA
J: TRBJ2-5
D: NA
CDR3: CASSSQPPPSQETQYF
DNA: TGTGCCAGCAGTTCCCAGCCCCCCCCGTCTCAAGAGACCCAGTACTTC

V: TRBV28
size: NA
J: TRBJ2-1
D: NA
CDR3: CASSQLTPNEQFF
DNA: TGTGCCAGCAGTCAACTGACACCAAATGAGCAGTTCTTC

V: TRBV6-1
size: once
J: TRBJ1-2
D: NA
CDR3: CASREYNYGYTF
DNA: TGTGCCAGCAGGGAATACAACTATGGCTACACCTTC

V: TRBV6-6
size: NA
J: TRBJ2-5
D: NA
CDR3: CASSSSGTSTGETQYF
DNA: TGTGCCAGCAGTTCATCCGGGACTTCTACTGGAGAGACCCAGTACTTC

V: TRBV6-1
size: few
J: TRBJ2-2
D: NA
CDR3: CASRTQGTTGELFF
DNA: TGTGCCAGCAGGACACAGGGTACCACCGGGGAGCTGTTTTTT

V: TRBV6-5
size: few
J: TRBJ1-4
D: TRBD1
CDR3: CASSSTGGSEKLFF
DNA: TGTGCCAGCAGTTCGACAGGGGGCAGTGAAAAACTGTTTTTT

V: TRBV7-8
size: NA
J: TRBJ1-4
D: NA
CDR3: CASSSFRSGEKLFF
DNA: TGTGCCAGCAGCTCATTTCGCAGCGGTGAAAAACTGTTTTTT

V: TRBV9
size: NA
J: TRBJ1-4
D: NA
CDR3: CASSVDIQRNEKLFF
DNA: TGTGCCAGCAGCGTAGACATACAGCGTAATGAAAAACTGTTTTTT

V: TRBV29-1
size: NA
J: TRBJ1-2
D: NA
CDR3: CSARGFGYTF
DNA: TGCAGCGCTAGGGGGTTCGGCTACACCTTC

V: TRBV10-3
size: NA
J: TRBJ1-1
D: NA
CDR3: CAISELKGYAEAFF
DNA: TGTGCCATCAGTGAGTTAAAGGGATACGCTGAAGCTTTCTTT

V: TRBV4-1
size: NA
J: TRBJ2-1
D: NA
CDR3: CASSQEHRPYNEQFF
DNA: TGCGCCAGCAGCCAAGAGCACAGGCCCTACAATGAGCAGTTCTTC

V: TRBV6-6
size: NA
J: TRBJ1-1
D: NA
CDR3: CASSSPPGTEAFF
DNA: TGTGCCAGCAGTTCCCCCCCGGGCACTGAAGCTTTCTTT

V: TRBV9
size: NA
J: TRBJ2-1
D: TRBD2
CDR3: CASSALAGGLNEQFF
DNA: TGTGCCAGCAGCGCACTAGCGGGGGGGCTGAATGAGCAGTTCTTC

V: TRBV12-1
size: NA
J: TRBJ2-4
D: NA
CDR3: CASSIKGERAKNIQYF
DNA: TGTGCCAGCAGTATCAAGGGAGAAAGAGCCAAAAACATTCAGTACTTC

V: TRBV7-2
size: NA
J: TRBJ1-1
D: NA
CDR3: CASSSDPMNTEAFF
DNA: TGTGCCAGCAGCTCTGATCCCATGAACACTGAAGCTTTCTTT

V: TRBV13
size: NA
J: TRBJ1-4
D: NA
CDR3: CASSLDRANEKLFF
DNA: TGTGCCAGCAGCTTAGATCGGGCTAATGAAAAACTGTTTTTT

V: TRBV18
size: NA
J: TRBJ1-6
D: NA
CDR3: CASSPAGRNSPLHF
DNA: TGTGCCAGCTCACCAGCAGGTCGGAATTCACCCCTCCACTTT

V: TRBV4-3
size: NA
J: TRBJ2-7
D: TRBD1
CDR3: CASSQDRTGRGQYF
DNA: TGCGCCAGCAGCCAAGACCGGACAGGGCGCGGGCAGTACTTC

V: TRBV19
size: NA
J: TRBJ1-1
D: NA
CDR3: CASSTMVELWGEAFF
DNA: TGTGCCAGTAGTACCATGGTAGAACTATGGGGTGAAGCTTTCTTT

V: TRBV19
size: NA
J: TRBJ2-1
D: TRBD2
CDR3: CATRTSGNEQFF
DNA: TGTGCCACCAGGACTAGCGGAAATGAGCAGTTCTTC

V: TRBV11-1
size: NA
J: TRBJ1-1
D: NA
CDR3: CASSLETSTEAFF
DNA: TGTGCCAGCAGCTTAGAGACATCCACTGAAGCTTTCTTT